Detailed here is one T cell receptor (beta chain). The antigen is undetermined. The data were taken from a study of T-cell memory formation after mild COVID-19. Study outcomes and limitations: The authors did not confirm SARS-CoV-2 specificity of second-wave clones peaking day 37.

CDR1 is SEHNR, CDR2 FQNEAQ, per germline (reference sequence). V was shortened by 2 bases and J by 2 bases, with 16 bases between the two germline ends. This CDR3 contains 17 residues. A single record per CDR3 protein comes from TCRdb applying MiXCR to the 5' RACE reads. This sample has roughly 170,000 distinct CDR3 sequences; about a fifth occur once, and the top ten carry 20% to 25%. The chain joins TRBV7-9 to TRBJ2-1, with a possible D match to TRBD1 (6 bases). The sequencing input was PBMCs or a T cell subset sorted from them (not recorded which). The TCR originated in an adult woman who had mild COVID-19 (a few samples of this study predate the infection). Cell type and time point are not known. The CDR3 is CASSLRQAGLPYNEQFF. In nucleotides, the CDR3 is TGTGCCAGCAGCTTACGACAGGCCGGATTACCCTACAATGAGCAGTTCTTC.